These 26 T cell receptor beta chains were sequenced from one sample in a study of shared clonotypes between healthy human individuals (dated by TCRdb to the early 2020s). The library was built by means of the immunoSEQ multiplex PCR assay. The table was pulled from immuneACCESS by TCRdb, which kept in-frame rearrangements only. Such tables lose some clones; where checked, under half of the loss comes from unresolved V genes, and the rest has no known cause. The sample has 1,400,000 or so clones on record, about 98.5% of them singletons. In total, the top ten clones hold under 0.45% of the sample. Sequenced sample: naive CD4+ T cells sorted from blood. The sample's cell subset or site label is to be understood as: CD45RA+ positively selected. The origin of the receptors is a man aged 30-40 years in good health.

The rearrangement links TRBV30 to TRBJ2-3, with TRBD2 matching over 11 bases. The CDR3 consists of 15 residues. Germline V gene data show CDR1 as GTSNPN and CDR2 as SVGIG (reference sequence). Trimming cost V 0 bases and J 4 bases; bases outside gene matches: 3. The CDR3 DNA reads TGTGCCTGGAGTGTACTAGCGGGAGCCGCAGATACGCAGTATTTT. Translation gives CAWSVLAGAADTQYF.

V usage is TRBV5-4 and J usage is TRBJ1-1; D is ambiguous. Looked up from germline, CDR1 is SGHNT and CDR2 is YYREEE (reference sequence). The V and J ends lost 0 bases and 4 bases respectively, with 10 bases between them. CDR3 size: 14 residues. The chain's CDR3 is CASSLGGRGTEAFF. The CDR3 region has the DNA TGTGCCAGCAGCTTGGGGGGTCGGGGCACTGAAGCTTTCTTT.

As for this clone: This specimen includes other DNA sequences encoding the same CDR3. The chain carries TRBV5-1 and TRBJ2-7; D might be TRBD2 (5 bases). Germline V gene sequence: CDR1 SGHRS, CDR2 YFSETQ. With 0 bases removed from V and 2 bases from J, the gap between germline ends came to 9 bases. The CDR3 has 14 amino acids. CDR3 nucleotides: TGCGCCAGCAGCTTGGACGGGATCCCCTACGAGCAGTACTTC. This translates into CASSLDGIPYEQYF.

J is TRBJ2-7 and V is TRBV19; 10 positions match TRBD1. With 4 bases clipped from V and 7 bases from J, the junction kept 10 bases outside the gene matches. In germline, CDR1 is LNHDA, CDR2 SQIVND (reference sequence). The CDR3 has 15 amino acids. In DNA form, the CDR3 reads TGTGCCAGTAGTACACGACAGGGGGCCGTCGGGGAGCAGTACTTC. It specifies CASSTRQGAVGEQYF.

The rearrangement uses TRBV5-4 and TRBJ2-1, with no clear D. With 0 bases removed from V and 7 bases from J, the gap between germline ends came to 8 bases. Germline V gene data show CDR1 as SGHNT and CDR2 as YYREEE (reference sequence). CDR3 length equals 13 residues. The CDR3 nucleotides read TGTGCCAGCAGCTTGGCAGGTACGAATGAGCAGTTCTTC. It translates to CASSLAGTNEQFF.

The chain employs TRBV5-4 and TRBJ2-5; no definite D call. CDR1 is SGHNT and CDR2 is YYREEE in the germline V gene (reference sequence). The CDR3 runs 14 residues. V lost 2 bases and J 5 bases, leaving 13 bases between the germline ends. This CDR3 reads CASSLGPHGETQYF. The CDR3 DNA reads TGTGCCAGCAGCTTAGGGCCCCATGGGGAGACCCAGTACTTC.

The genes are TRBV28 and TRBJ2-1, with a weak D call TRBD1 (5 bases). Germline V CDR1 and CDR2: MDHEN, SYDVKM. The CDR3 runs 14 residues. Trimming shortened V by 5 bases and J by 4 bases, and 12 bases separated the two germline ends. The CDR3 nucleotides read TGTGCCAGCAGTAGGCAGGGTATGTACAATGAGCAGTTCTTC. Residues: CASSRQGMYNEQFF.

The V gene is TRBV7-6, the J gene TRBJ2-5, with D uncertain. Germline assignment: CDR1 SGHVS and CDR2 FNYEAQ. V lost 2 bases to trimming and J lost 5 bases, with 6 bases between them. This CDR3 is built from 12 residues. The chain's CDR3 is CASSLSLETQYF. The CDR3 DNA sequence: TGTGCCAGCAGCTTAAGTTTGGAGACCCAGTACTTC.

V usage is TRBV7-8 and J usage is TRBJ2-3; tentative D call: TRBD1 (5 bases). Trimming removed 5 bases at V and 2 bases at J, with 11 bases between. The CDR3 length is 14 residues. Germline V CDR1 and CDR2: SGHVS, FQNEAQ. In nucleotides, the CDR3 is TGTGCCAGCAGCCCTGACAGATACACAGATACGCAGTATTTT. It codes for CASSPDRYTDTQYF.

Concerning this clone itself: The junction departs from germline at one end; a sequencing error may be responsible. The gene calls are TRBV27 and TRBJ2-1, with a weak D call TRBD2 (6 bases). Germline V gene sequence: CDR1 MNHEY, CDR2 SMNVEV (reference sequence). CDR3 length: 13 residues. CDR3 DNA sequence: TGTGCCAGCAGTTTCCGGCCGACGGGGGAGAGGCTCTTC. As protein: CASSFRPTGERLF.

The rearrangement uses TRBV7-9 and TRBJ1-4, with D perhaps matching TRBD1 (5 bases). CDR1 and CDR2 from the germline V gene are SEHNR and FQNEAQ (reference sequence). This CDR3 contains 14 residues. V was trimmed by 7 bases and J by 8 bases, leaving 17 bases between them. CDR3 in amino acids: CASKGSGRPEKLFF. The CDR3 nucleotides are TGTGCCAGCAAGGGGTCGGGACGACCGGAAAAACTGTTTTTT.

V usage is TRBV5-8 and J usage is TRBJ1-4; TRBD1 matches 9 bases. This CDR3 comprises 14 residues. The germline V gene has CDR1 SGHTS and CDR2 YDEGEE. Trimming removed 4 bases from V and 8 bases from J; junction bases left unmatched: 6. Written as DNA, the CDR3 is TGTGCCAGCAGCGTCGGACAGGGGTGGGAAAAACTGTTTTTT. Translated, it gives CASSVGQGWEKLFF.

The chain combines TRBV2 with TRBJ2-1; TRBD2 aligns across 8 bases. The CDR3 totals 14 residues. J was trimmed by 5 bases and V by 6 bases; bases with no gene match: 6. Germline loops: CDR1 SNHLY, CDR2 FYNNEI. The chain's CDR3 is CASRGTRNNNEQFF. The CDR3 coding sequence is TGTGCCAGCAGGGGGACTAGAAATAACAATGAGCAGTTCTTC.

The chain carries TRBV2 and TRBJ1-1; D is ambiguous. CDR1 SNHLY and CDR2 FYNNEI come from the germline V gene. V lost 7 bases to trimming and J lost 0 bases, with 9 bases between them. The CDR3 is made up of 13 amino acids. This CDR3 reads CASILDLNTEAFF. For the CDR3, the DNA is TGTGCCAGCATCCTGGACCTGAACACTGAAGCTTTCTTT.

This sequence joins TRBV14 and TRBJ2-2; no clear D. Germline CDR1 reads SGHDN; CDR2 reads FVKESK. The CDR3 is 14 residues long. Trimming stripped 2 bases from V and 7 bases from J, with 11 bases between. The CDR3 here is CASSQTHIIGELFF. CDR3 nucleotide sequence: TGTGCCAGCAGCCAAACCCACATAATCGGGGAGCTGTTTTTT.

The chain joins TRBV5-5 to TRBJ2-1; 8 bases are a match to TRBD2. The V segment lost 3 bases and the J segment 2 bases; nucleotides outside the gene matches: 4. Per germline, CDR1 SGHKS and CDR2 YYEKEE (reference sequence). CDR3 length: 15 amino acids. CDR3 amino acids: CASSSGLVAYNEQFF. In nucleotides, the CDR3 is TGTGCCAGCAGCTCGGGACTAGTTGCCTACAATGAGCAGTTCTTC.

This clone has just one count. In DNA, the CDR3 is TGCGCCAGCACCCCCCCGGGACTAGCGGGAGTTGGCACCGGGGAGCTGTTTTTT. Encoded protein: CASTPPGLAGVGTGELFF. The V and J genes are TRBV5-1 and TRBJ2-2; 14 bases match TRBD2. Germline CDR1 reads SGHRS; CDR2 reads YFSETQ. The V and J ends lost 6 bases and 4 bases, in that order; junction bases with no gene match: 11. The CDR3 is made up of 18 amino acids.

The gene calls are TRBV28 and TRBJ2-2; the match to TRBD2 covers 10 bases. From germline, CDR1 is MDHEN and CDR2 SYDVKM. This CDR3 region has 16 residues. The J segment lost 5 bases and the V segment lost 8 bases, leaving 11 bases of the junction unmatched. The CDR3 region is CASGKAGGPLTGELFF. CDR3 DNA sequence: TGTGCCAGCGGCAAAGCGGGAGGGCCCTTAACCGGGGAGCTGTTTTTT.

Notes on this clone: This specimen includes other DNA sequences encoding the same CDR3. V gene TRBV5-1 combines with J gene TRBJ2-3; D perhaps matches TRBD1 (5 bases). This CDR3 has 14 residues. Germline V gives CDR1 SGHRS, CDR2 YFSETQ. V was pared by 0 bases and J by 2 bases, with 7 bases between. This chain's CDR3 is CASSLEGNTDTQYF. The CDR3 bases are TGCGCCAGCAGCTTGGAGGGGAACACAGATACGCAGTATTTT.

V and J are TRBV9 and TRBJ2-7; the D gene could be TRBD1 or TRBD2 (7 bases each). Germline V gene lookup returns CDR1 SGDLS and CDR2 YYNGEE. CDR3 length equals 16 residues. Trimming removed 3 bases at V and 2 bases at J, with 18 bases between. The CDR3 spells CASSAIGEGAPYEQYF. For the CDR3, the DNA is TGTGCCAGCAGCGCAATCGGGGAGGGGGCCCCCTACGAGCAGTACTTC.

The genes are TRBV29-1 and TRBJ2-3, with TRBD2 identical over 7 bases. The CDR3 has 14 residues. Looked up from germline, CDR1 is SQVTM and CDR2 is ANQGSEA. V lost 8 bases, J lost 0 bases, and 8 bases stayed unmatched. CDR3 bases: TGCAGCTGGGGTCCTAGCGGCAGCACAGATACGCAGTATTTT. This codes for CSWGPSGSTDTQYF.

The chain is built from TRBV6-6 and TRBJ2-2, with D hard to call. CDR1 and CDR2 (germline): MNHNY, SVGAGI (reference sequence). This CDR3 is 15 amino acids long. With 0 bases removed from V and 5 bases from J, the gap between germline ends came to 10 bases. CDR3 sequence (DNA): TGTGCCAGCAGTTACTCGGGCAGGTCAACCGGGGAGCTGTTTTTT. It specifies CASSYSGRSTGELFF.

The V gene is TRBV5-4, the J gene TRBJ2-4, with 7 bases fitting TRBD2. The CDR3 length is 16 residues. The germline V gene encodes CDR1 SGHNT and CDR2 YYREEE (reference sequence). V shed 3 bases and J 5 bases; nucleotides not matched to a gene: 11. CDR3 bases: TGTGCCAGCAGCTCCCCTTCGGGAGGATCGCAAAACATTCAGTACTTC. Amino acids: CASSSPSGGSQNIQYF.

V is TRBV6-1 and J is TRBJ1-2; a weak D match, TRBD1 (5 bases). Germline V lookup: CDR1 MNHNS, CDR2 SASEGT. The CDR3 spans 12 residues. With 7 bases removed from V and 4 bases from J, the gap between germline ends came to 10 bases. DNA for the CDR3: TGTGCCAGCATGGGGAGGGGCTATGGCTACACCTTC. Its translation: CASMGRGYGYTF.

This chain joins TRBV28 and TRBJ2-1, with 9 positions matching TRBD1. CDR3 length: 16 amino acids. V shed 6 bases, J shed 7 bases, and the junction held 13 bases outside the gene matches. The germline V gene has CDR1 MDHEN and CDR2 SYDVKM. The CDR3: CASRPKGQGSLNEQFF. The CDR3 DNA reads TGTGCCAGCAGACCAAAGGGACAGGGAAGTTTAAATGAGCAGTTCTTC.

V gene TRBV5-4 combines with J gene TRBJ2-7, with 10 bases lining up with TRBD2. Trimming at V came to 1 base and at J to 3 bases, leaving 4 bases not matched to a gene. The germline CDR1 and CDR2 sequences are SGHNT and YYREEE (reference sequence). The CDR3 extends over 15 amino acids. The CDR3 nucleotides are TGTGCCAGCAGCTTGCTACTAGCGGGGAACTACGAGCAGTACTTC. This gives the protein CASSLLLAGNYEQYF.